This T cell receptor beta chain was identified in a study of early T cells in non-severe SARS-CoV-2 infection. Study in general: The chains were unpaired, and the sequenced material was bulk RNA from unsorted whole blood.

This clonotype was seen repeatedly, ten times or more. Its antigen is as yet unknown. General study points: Missing private and CD4 specificities, VDJdb matching favored anti-spike CD8 responses.

The protocol attached unique molecular identifiers to individual cDNA molecules. TCRdb reprocessed the 5' RACE reads via MiXCR and lists one record per CDR3 protein. The sample has some 61,000 distinct CDR3 sequences, about 13% seen once. This clonotype was obtained from an adult who was a healthcare worker with PCR-confirmed SARS-CoV-2 infection or an uninfected control (not recorded which). Sequencing was done on a sample of whole blood.

Here the CDR3 reads CATGLAEGIQYF. CDR3 coding DNA: TGTGCCACCGGACTAGCAGAGGGCATTCAGTACTTC. This chain joins TRBV6-2 or TRBV6-3 and TRBJ2-4, with TRBD2 matching over 8 bases. Germline V gene lookup returns CDR1 MNHEY and CDR2 SVGEGT. V shed 10 bases and J 9 bases; nucleotides not matched to a gene: 8. The CDR3 has 12 residues.